These 5 T cell receptor beta chains originate from one sample sequenced in a study of blood T cell repertoires in COVID-19. Method: immunoSEQ multiplex PCR; TCRdb's copy keeps in-frame clones and lacks some. The sample includes roughly 480,000 clones, about 91% of them seen just once. Sequenced input: peripheral blood. The receptor set was obtained from a man aged 18-30 years with COVID-19, enrolled during active disease.

The chain links TRBV29-1 to TRBJ1-2; tentatively, D is TRBD1 (5 bases). The CDR3 runs to 12 residues. CDR1 and CDR2 from the germline V gene are SQVTM and ANQGSEA. V lost 7 bases and J lost 4, with 13 bases in between. The CDR3 loop is CSDRQGGYGYTF. CDR3 in DNA: TGCAGCGACCGTCAGGGTGGCTATGGCTACACCTTC.

This sequence joins TRBV5-1 and TRBJ2-2; TRBD2 aligns across 8 bases. In germline, CDR1 is SGHRS, CDR2 YFSETQ. V was clipped by 4 bases and J by 6 bases; unmatched bases: 2. This CDR3 has 13 residues. DNA of the CDR3: TGCGCCAGCAGCACGGGACTAGCCGGGGAGCTGTTTTTT. It specifies CASSTGLAGELFF.

J is TRBJ2-1 and V is TRBV23-1; perhaps TRBD2 as D (6 bases). TRBV23-1 qualifies as an ORF whose function is uncertain. This CDR3 comprises 17 residues. V was trimmed by 3 bases and J by 5 bases, leaving 20 bases between them. CDR3 amino acids: CASSHPLTSGGNNEQFF. The CDR3 region has the DNA TGCGCCAGCAGTCATCCCCTGACTAGTGGGGGGAACAATGAGCAGTTCTTC.

This clone was counted once. The chain employs TRBV3-1 (or the pseudogene TRBV3-2) and TRBJ1-2; no clear D. Germline V gives CDR1 LGHDT, CDR2 YNNKEL (reference sequence). The V and J ends lost 0 bases and 0 bases respectively, with 17 bases between them. This CDR3 region has 18 residues. The CDR3 loop is CASSQDPGLVWPNYGYTF. The CDR3 bases are TGTGCCAGCAGCCAAGATCCGGGGTTAGTTTGGCCTAACTATGGCTACACCTTC.

The chain recombines TRBV7-8 with TRBJ2-7, with D tentatively TRBD1 (6 bases). The length of the CDR3 is 15 residues. The germline V gene encodes CDR1 SGHVS and CDR2 FQNEAQ. V was shortened by 5 bases and J by 3 bases, with 17 bases between the two germline ends. The CDR3 DNA is TGTGCCAGCAGCCTAGGGGTTAGGGGGATCTACGAGCAGTACTTC. Its protein product is CASSLGVRGIYEQYF. Full variable domain (missing parts from reference TRBV7-8 and TRBJ2-7): GAGVSQSPRYKVAKRGQDVALRCDPISGHVSLFWYQQALGQGPEFLTYFQNEAQLDKSGLPSDRFFAERPEGSVSTLKIQRTQQEDSAVYLCASSLGVRGIYEQYFGPGTRLTVT.